Below, 8 T cell receptor beta chains from the same sample are listed, as sequenced in a study of cytomegalovirus exposure and HLA in healthy donors. TCRdb's copy holds only in-frame clones and misses some; the assay was immunoSEQ multiplex PCR. This table has hundreds of thousands of clones, about nine tenths appearing once. The sequenced sample consisted of PBMCs. The receptors derive from a woman between 18 and 29 years old in good health and CMV-seronegative.

The chain joins TRBV6-1 to TRBJ1-2, with 7 bases matching TRBD1. The V gene end was trimmed by 5 bases and the J gene end by 0 bases; junction bases not matched to a gene: 6. Germline CDR1 reads MNHNS; CDR2 reads SASEGT. CDR3 size: 15 residues. This chain's CDR3 is CASSLLGTANYGYTF. The DNA of the CDR3 is TGTGCCAGCAGTCTTCTCGGGACAGCTAACTATGGCTACACCTTC.

The chain combines TRBV27 with TRBJ2-5, with 7 bases identical to TRBD2. The germline V gene has CDR1 MNHEY and CDR2 SMNVEV (reference sequence). This CDR3 contains 15 residues. J was trimmed by 5 bases and V by 5 bases; bases with no gene match: 11. The CDR3 here is CASSLKGRGWETQYF. Here the CDR3 DNA reads TGTGCCAGCAGTCTAAAAGGGCGGGGGTGGGAGACCCAGTACTTC.

This rearrangement joins TRBV5-1 to TRBJ2-1, with a possible D match to TRBD2 (5 bases). CDR3 length: 15 amino acids. In germline, CDR1 is SGHRS, CDR2 YFSETQ. Deletions cut 7 bases from V and 2 bases from J, with 16 bases between. The CDR3 bases are TGCGCCAGCGCTGTAGCAGGAGGAACCTACAATGAGCAGTTCTTC. Translation: CASAVAGGTYNEQFF.

The J gene is TRBJ2-2, the V gene TRBV6-5; 11 bases are a match to TRBD2. Germline V gene sequence: CDR1 MNHEY, CDR2 SVGAGI. The CDR3 is 15 amino acids. The ends lost 5 bases at V and 8 bases at J; junction bases unmatched: 7. The CDR3 loop reads CASSPLAGGAGELFF. CDR3 DNA: TGTGCCAGCAGTCCCCTAGCGGGAGGTGCGGGGGAGCTGTTTTTT.

The CDR3 DNA reads TGTGCCAGCACCCAGGGGGCTGAAGCTTTCTTT. Protein sequence: CASTQGAEAFF. V usage is TRBV7-8 and J usage is TRBJ1-1; 7 bases are shared with TRBD1. With V trimmed by 7 bases and J by 6 bases, 2 bases remained unmatched. CDR3 length: 11 amino acids. Germline CDR1 reads SGHVS; CDR2 reads FQNEAQ.

The chain uses TRBV6-6 and TRBJ2-5; 11 nucleotides match TRBD1. The ends lost 4 bases at V and 5 bases at J; junction bases unmatched: 6. Germline assignment: CDR1 MNHNY and CDR2 SVGAGI (reference sequence). The CDR3 length is 15 residues. CDR3 nucleotides: TGTGCCAGCAGTTCCGGACAGGGGGCCTGGGAGACCCAGTACTTC. This codes for CASSSGQGAWETQYF.

This chain uses TRBV7-3 with TRBJ2-3, with TRBD1 as a possible D gene (6 bases). V lost 3 bases to trimming and J lost 9 bases, with 10 bases between them. Germline V CDR1 and CDR2: SGHTA, FQGTGA. This CDR3 comprises 12 residues. CDR3 DNA sequence: TGTGCCAGCAGCTTTACACAGGGCACGCAGTATTTT. Translating it yields CASSFTQGTQYF. The full variable domain, rest sourced from reference TRBV7-3 and TRBJ2-3, is GAGVSQTPSNKVTEKGKYVELRCDPISGHTALYWYRQSLGQGPEFLIYFQGTGAADDSGLPNDRFFAVRPEGSVSTLKIQRTERGDSAVYLCASSFTQGTQYFGPGTRLTVL.

CDR3 DNA sequence: TGCGCCAGCAGCTCCGGGACAGGGCGTGAAAAACTGTTTTTT. This encodes CASSSGTGREKLFF. The J gene is TRBJ1-4, the V gene TRBV5-1; TRBD1 matches 9 bases. The CDR3 loop spans 14 amino acids. Per the germline V gene, CDR1 is SGHRS and CDR2 is YFSETQ. V shed 3 bases and J 7 bases; nucleotides not matched to a gene: 4.